This T cell receptor (beta chain) was recorded in a study of blood T cells in healthy people across ages. With a J-beta primer mix and a sample-barcoded 5' primer, a second PCR ran about 7 to 12 cycles. CDR3-containing paired-end reads numbered at least 2.5 million in each sample. One entry per CDR3 protein results from TCRdb running MiXCR on the 5' RACE reads. The sample carries about 800,000 distinct CDR3 sequences, about half recorded once. This clonotype was observed a few times. The antigen remains unidentified. The germline V and J ends were trimmed by 1 base and 0 bases, with 11 bases remaining between them. The germline CDR1 and CDR2 sequences are DFQATT and SNEGSKA (reference sequence). The CDR3 is made up of 15 amino acids. General study results and limits: Fewer expanded clones and more diversity marked long-lived versus aged donors.

Sequenced input: blood. The chain carries TRBV20-1 and TRBJ2-3; the D gene is possibly TRBD2 (5 bases). The TCR comes from a man aged 80 or over in good health. CDR3 sequence reads: CSARAITGSTDTQYF. The CDR3 DNA reads TGCAGTGCTAGAGCGATAACGGGAAGCACAGATACGCAGTATTTT.